These T cell receptor beta chains were read from a single sample in a study of PD-L1 blockade in urothelial cancer. TCRdb keeps only in-frame clones here, not all; method: immunoSEQ multiplex PCR. The table records 30,000 to 40,000 clones, roughly four fifths of them present only once. The sequencing here drew on PBMCs, taken around atezolizumab (anti-PD-L1) treatment. The receptor set was obtained from a man aged 60-69 years with urothelial cancer. Both conserved end residues are part of each CDR3. A D gene is named only where the DNA matches it firmly. Only part of the rows carry a size: once, few, many, or a class if the clone is expanded.

size,length,D,J,V,CDR3,DNA
few,13,.,TRBJ2-7,TRBV5-1,CASSSDDRYEQYF,TGCGCCAGCAGCTCCGACGACAGATACGAGCAGTACTTC
.,15,TRBD1,TRBJ2-3,TRBV6-1,CASSPQGAPTDTQYF,TGTGCCAGCAGTCCTCAGGGGGCGCCCACAGATACGCAGTATTTT
.,11,TRBD1,TRBJ2-3,TRBV6-1,CASRWTGGLYF,TGTGCCAGCAGATGGACAGGGGGCTTGTATTTT
.,15,TRBD2,TRBJ2-1,TRBV5-1,CASSLVAGGDNEQFF,TGCGCCAGCAGCTTGGTCGCGGGGGGGGATAATGAGCAGTTCTTC
.,13,TRBD2,TRBJ2-5,TRBV19,CASSFTSGETQYF,TGTGCCAGTAGTTTTACTAGCGGGGAGACCCAGTACTTC
.,13,.,TRBJ2-4,TRBV13,CASSLDQVNIQYF,TGTGCCAGCAGCTTAGACCAGGTGAACATTCAGTACTTC
.,15,TRBD1,TRBJ1-1,TRBV2,CASSGQGAMNTEAFF,TGTGCCAGCAGTGGTCAGGGGGCGATGAACACTGAAGCTTTCTTT
.,18,.,TRBJ2-4,TRBV28,CASSRRGDRMLAKNIQYF,TGTGCCAGCAGTCGCAGAGGAGACCGCATGTTAGCCAAAAACATTCAGTACTTC
.,14,.,TRBJ2-5,TRBV6-1,CASSLEQGQETQYF,TGTGCCAGCAGTCTCGAACAGGGCCAAGAGACCCAGTACTTC
.,15,TRBD2,TRBJ2-5,TRBV6-1,CASSVGLAGGETQYF,TGTGCCAGCAGTGTGGGACTAGCGGGTGGTGAGACCCAGTACTTC
medium-sized,14,.,TRBJ2-3,TRBV4-1,CASSQAGGTDTQYF,TGCGCCAGCAGCCAAGCGGGGGGCACAGATACGCAGTATTTT
.,11,.,TRBJ1-5,TRBV4-1,CASSTGQPQHF,TGCGCCAGCAGCACGGGTCAGCCCCAGCATTTT
.,17,.,TRBJ1-3,TRBV5-1,CASSLLTGPSSGNTIYF,TGCGCCAGCAGCTTGCTCACAGGCCCAAGCTCTGGAAACACCATATATTTT
.,13,.,TRBJ1-3,TRBV30,CAWSAGGGDTIYF,TGTGCCTGGAGTGCAGGCGGGGGGGACACCATATATTTT